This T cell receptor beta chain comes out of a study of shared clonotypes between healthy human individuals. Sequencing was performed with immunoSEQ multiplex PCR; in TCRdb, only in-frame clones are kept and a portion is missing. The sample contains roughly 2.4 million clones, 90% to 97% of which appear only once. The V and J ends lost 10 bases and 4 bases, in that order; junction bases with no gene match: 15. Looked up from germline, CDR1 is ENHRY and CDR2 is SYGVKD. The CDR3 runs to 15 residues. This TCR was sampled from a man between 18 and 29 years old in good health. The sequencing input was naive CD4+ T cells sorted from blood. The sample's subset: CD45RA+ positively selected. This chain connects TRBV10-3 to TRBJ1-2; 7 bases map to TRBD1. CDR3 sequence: CATGVGLQGSYGYTF. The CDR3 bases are TGTGCCACCGGGGTGGGTTTACAGGGGAGCTATGGCTACACCTTC.